The 12 T cell receptor beta chains given below trace back to one sample, sequenced in a study of T-cell memory formation after mild COVID-19 listed by TCRdb under 2021. The protocol used for the library was 5' RACE. The sequencer was an Illumina NovaSeq 6000. In-frame beta chains were kept once TCRdb had trimmed the public reads at Q25 with fastp and called clones with MiXCR. Identical CDR3 proteins give one entry, which carries the most common genes and DNA. This sample is represented by roughly 580,000 distinct CDR3 sequences; roughly 18% of them were singletons. Together, the top ten hold 9.5% to 15% of the sample. The specimen sequenced was PBMCs or a T cell subset sorted from them (not recorded which). These receptors were taken from an adult woman who had mild COVID-19 (a few samples of this study predate the infection). The sample titles of this study are shuffled in the database, so cell type and time point are left out; the donor was told from shared clones.

This clonotype was seen only a few times. The gene calls are TRBV5-1 and TRBJ2-7; TRBD2 matches at 9 bases. The germline V gene has CDR1 SGHRS and CDR2 YFSETQ. The CDR3 runs to 15 residues. Trimming took 0 bases from V and 3 from J; bases not matched to a gene: 4. CDR3 coding DNA: TGCGCCAGCAGCTTGGAGGCTAGCGGGAACTACGAGCAGTACTTC. Translated: CASSLEASGNYEQYF.

This clonotype has just a few counts. V is TRBV7-6 and J is TRBJ1-1; TRBD1 might be the D (5 bases). Trimming stripped 8 bases from V and 0 bases from J, with 10 bases between. The V gene's germline CDR1 is SGHVS and CDR2 FNYEAQ. The length of the CDR3 is 13 residues. Here the CDR3 reads CASGDQLNTEAFF. DNA of the CDR3: TGTGCCAGCGGGGACCAATTGAACACTGAAGCTTTCTTT.

The V and J genes are TRBV2 and TRBJ2-1, with 7 nucleotides matching TRBD2. The CDR3 runs to 17 residues. Per the germline V gene, CDR1 is SNHLY and CDR2 is FYNNEI. J gave up 6 bases and V 7 bases, and 18 bases lay outside the gene matches. The CDR3 sequence: CASMENHRPPGGNEQFF. The DNA of the CDR3 is TGTGCCAGCATGGAAAACCACAGGCCGCCGGGAGGCAATGAGCAGTTCTTC.

This clonotype was seen only a few times. This chain links TRBV27 with TRBJ2-3, with 12 positions matching TRBD1. The CDR3 runs to 17 residues. Germline CDR1 MNHEY, CDR2 SMNVEV (reference sequence). V trimming: 0 bases; J trimming: 4 bases; junction bases outside the gene matches: 5. CDR3 bases: TGTGCCAGCAGTTTATCGGGACAGGGGGCGAGGGCAGATACGCAGTATTTT. Translation gives CASSLSGQGARADTQYF.

This clonotype was observed a few times. CDR3 coding DNA: TGTGCCACCAGCAGAGATTTGGGTTATAGCAATCAGCCCCAGCATTTT. Residues: CATSRDLGYSNQPQHF. J is TRBJ1-5 and V is TRBV15; D not certain. Per germline, CDR1 LNHNV and CDR2 YYDKDF (reference sequence). This CDR3 comprises 16 residues. Trimming removed 0 bases from V and 0 bases from J, with 9 bases in between.

The chain recombines TRBV7-2 with TRBJ2-4; a possible D gene is TRBD1 (6 bases). CDR3 length: 16 amino acids. V was shortened by 1 base and J by 6 bases, with 16 bases between the two germline ends. Germline CDR1 is SGHTA and CDR2 is FQGNSA. CDR3 in amino acids: CASSLDIQGVGNIQYF. As DNA, the CDR3 is TGTGCCAGCAGCTTAGATATACAGGGTGTGGGAAACATTCAGTACTTC.

This clonotype was counted only a few times. The J gene is TRBJ2-7, the V gene TRBV7-9; 7 positions match TRBD1. CDR1 SEHNR and CDR2 FQNEAQ come from the germline V gene (reference sequence). CDR3 length: 14 amino acids. Trimming cost V 6 bases and J 3 bases; bases outside gene matches: 8. CDR3 nucleotides: TGTGCCAGCAGGCGACCGGGACAGAGCTACGAGCAGTACTTC. As protein: CASRRPGQSYEQYF. Variable domain in full (rest from reference TRBV7-9 and TRBJ2-7): DTGVSQNPRHKITKRGQNVTFRCDPISEHNRLYWYRQTLGQGPEFLTYFQNEAQLEKSRLLSDRFSAERPKGSFSTLEIQRTEQGDSAMYLCASRRPGQSYEQYFGPGTRLTVT.

This clonotype was seen a few times. The V call is TRBV6-2 or TRBV6-3, the J call TRBJ2-1; 14 positions agree with TRBD2. This CDR3 comprises 14 residues. With V trimmed by 5 bases and J by 8 bases, 2 bases remained unmatched. The germline V gene encodes CDR1 MNHEY and CDR2 SVGEGT. The CDR3: CASSGLAGGYEQFF. CDR3 nucleotides: TGTGCCAGCAGTGGACTAGCGGGAGGCTATGAGCAGTTCTTC.

This sequence joins TRBV29-1 and TRBJ2-6; a weak D match, TRBD1 (6 bases). Germline V CDR1 and CDR2: SQVTM, ANQGSEA. With 3 bases removed from V and 0 bases from J, the gap between germline ends came to 12 bases. This CDR3 region has 16 residues. The CDR3 DNA reads TGCAGCGTTGACACAGGGACCTTCTCTGGGGCCAACGTCCTGACTTTC. It translates to CSVDTGTFSGANVLTF.

The chain recombines TRBV5-1 with TRBJ2-2, with TRBD1 identical over 8 bases. J was trimmed by 4 bases and V by 0 bases; bases with no gene match: 2. Germline V lookup: CDR1 SGHRS, CDR2 YFSETQ. There are 15 residues in the CDR3. The CDR3 bases are TGCGCCAGCAGCTTGGCAGACAGGGGCACCGGGGAGCTGTTTTTT. It codes for CASSLADRGTGELFF.

The genes are TRBV18 and TRBJ1-2; D ambiguous. The CDR3 covers 15 residues. Between the trimmed V and J ends, which lost 5 bases and 8 bases, there was a span of 21 bases. Per the germline V gene, CDR1 is KGHSH and CDR2 is LQKENI. This chain's CDR3 is CASSLEKDGLMGYTF. The CDR3 DNA reads TGTGCCAGCTCATTAGAGAAGGACGGCCTTATGGGCTACACCTTC.

This chain uses TRBV11-1 with TRBJ2-1; TRBD2 matches 8 bases. This CDR3 has 16 residues. V was clipped by 0 bases and J by 2 bases; unmatched bases: 3. Germline values: CDR1 SGHAT, CDR2 FQDESV (reference sequence). DNA of the CDR3: TGTGCCAGCAGCTTAGCGTATAGCGGGGCCTACAATGAGCAGTTCTTC. This codes for CASSLAYSGAYNEQFF.